The following is a TCR beta chain sequence with its context. Authors' processing steps: Nucleated cell number was recorded as an estimate derived from reference gene primer amplification. The assay was immunoSEQ multiplex PCR, and TCRdb's table has in-frame clones only and misses some. Clone size and V and J calls were adopted from that table, with D and trimming inferred from the DNA. The table lists 35,000 to 50,000 clones, roughly 83% of them singletons. This entry is derived from a study of blood T cell repertoires in COVID-19. Across the study: The origin of the acute and convalescent COVID-19 samples was the United States, Italy and Spain. From T cells, B-cell-depleted T cells, or PBMCs came the material, which was cDNA or gDNA.

This CDR3 comprises 12 residues. The V and J ends lost 1 base and 10 bases respectively, with 8 bases between them. Germline V gene lookup returns CDR1 SGHNT and CDR2 YENEEA. The chain links TRBV11-3 to TRBJ2-1; TRBD2 might be the D (5 bases). Sequencing used peripheral blood. This receptor was obtained from a human donor with acute or convalescent COVID-19. The donor label of this sample is uncertain. This chain's CDR3 is CASSLGASEQFF. DNA of the CDR3: TGTGCCAGCAGCTTAGGGGCTAGCGAGCAGTTCTTC.